The T cell receptor (beta chain) under discussion was sequenced for a study of blood T cells in healthy people across ages. Per sample, extraction of total RNA gave at least 5.5 micrograms in every case. The junction had 15 bases not matched to a gene; V was cut back by 6 bases and J by 5 bases. The CDR3 extends over 17 amino acids. Germline V gene sequence: CDR1 SGDLS, CDR2 YYNGEE. Study-wide findings and caveats: Without sorted subsets, naive and antigen-experienced compartments could not be conclusively compared. Older age coincided with a roughly linear decline in TCR beta diversity per million T cells.

Of note for this clonotype: What it binds is unknown.

A sample-barcoded 5' primer and a J-beta primer mix were used in a second PCR of about 7 to 12 cycles. Carrying 12 random nucleotides, a template-switch adaptor labeled each individual cDNA molecule. TCRdb itself ran the 5' RACE reads through MiXCR, one entry per CDR3 protein. Of about 760,000 distinct CDR3 sequences in the sample, roughly three fifths are singletons; the top ten hold roughly 25%. The TCR comes from a man in his forties in good health. The sequencing sample was made of blood. This chain uses TRBV9 with TRBJ2-5; 11 nucleotides match TRBD2. The CDR3: CASTTMPTSGISETQYF. CDR3 in DNA: TGTGCCAGCACCACCATGCCGACTAGCGGGATCAGTGAGACCCAGTACTTC.